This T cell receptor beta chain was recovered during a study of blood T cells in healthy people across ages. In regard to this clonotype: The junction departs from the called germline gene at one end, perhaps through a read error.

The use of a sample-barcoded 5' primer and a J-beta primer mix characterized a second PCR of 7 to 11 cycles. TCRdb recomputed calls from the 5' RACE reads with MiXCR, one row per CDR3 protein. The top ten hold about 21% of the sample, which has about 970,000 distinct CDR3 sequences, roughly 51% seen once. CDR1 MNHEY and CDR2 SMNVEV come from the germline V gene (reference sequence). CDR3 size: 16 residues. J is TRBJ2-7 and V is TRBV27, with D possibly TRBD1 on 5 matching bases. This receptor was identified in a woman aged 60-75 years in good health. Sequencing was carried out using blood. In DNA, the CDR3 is TGTGTCAGCAGTAGTTGGGATTCTAGGGGCGCCCACGAGCAGTACTTC. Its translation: CVSSSWDSRGAHEQYF.